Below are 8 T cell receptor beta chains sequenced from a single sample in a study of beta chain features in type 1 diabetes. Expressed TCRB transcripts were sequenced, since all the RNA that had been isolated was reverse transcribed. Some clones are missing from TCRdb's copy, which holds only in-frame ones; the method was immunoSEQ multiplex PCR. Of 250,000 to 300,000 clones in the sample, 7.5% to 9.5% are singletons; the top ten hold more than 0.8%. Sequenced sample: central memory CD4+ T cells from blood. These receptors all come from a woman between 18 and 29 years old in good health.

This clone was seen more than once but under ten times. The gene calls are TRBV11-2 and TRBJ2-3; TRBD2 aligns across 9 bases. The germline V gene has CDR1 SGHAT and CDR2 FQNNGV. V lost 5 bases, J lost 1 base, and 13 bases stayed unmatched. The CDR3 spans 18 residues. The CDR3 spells CASSRSGGGASGTDTQYF. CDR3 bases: TGTGCCAGCAGCAGATCTGGCGGGGGGGCCTCGGGCACAGATACGCAGTATTTT.

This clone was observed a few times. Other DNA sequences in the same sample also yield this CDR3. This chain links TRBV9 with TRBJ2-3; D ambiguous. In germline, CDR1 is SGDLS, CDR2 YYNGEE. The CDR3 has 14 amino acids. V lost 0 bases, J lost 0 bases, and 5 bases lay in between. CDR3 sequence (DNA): TGTGCCAGCAGCGTAGTGGGTAGCACAGATACGCAGTATTTT. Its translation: CASSVVGSTDTQYF. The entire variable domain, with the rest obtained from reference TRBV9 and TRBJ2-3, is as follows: DSGVTQTPKHLITATGQRVTLRCSPRSGDLSVYWYQQSLDQGLQFLIQYYNGEERAKGNILERFSAQQFPDLHSELNLSSLELGDSALYFCASSVVGSTDTQYFGPGTRLTVL.

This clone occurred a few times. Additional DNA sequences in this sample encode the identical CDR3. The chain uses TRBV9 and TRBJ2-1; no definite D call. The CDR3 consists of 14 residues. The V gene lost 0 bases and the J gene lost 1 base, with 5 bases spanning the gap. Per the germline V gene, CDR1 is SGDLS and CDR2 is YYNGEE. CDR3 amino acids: CASSVGQSYNEQFF. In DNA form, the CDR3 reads TGTGCCAGCAGCGTAGGTCAGTCCTACAATGAGCAGTTCTTC.

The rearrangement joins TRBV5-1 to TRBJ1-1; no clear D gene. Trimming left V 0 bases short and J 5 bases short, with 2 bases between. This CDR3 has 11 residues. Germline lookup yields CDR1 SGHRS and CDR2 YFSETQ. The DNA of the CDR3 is TGCGCCAGCAGCTTGGAGACTGAAGCTTTCTTT. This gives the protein CASSLETEAFF.

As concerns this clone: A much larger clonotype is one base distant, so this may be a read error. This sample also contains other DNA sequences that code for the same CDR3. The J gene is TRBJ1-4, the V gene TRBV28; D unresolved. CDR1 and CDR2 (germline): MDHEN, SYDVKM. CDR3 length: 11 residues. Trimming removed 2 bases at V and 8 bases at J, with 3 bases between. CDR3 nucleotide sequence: TGTGCCAGCAGTTTAAGGGAAAAACTGTTTTTT. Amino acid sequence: CASSLREKLFF.

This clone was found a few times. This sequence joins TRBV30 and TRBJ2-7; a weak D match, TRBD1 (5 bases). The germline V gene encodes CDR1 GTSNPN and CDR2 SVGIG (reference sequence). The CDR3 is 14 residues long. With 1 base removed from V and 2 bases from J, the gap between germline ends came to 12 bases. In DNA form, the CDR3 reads TGTGCCTGGAGTGAAGGGGCCATACCCTACGAGCAGTACGTC. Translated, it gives CAWSEGAIPYEQYV.

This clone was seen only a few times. CDR3 residues: CASSKGGFSTDTQYF. The DNA for the CDR3 is TGTGCCAGCAGCAAAGGGGGTTTCAGCACAGATACGCAGTATTTT. The rearrangement links TRBV5-4 to TRBJ2-3; tentatively, D is TRBD1 (6 bases). Germline-derived CDR1 and CDR2 are SGHNT and YYREEE (reference sequence). V was trimmed by 4 bases and J by 0 bases, leaving 12 bases between them. The CDR3 is 15 amino acids. The entire variable domain, with the rest obtained from reference TRBV5-4 and TRBJ2-3, is as follows: ETGVTQSPTHLIKTRGQQVTLRCSSQSGHNTVSWYQQALGQGPQFIFQYYREEENGRGNFPPRFSGLQFPNYSSELNVNALELDDSALYLCASSKGGFSTDTQYFGPGTRLTVL.

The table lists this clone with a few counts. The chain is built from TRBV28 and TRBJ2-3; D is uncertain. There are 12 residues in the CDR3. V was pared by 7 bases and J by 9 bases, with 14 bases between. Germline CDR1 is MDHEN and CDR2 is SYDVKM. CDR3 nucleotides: TGTGCCAGCAACGCTCCCCCCGGGACGCAGTATTTT. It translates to CASNAPPGTQYF. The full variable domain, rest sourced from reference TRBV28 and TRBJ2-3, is DVKVTQSSRYLVKRTGEKVFLECVQDMDHENMFWYRQDPGLGLRLIYFSYDVKMKEKGDIPEGYSVSREKKERFSLILESASTNQTSMYLCASNAPPGTQYFGPGTRLTVL.